This is a list of T cell receptor beta chains from one sample in a study of identifying expanded T cells in peripheral blood. Profiled with immunoSEQ multiplex PCR; TCRdb holds only in-frame clones, not every one. The table includes about 91,000 clones, around 89% detected once. The sample consisted of blood. Receptors were obtained from a person aged 18-70 years in good health. The CDR3 runs from the conserved cysteine through the conserved F or W. The D gene is left open where the match is weak. Where a row states a size, it is once, few, many or the class of an expanded clone; other rows omit it.

D gene	clone size	V gene	J gene	CDR3 protein	CDR3 DNA
.	.	TRBV29-1	TRBJ2-1	CSVEEYTGSYNEQFF	TGCAGCGTTGAAGAATACACCGGCTCCTACAATGAGCAGTTCTTC
.	.	TRBV5-4	TRBJ2-3	CASSLGLQGSTDTQYF	TGTGCCAGCAGCTTAGGGCTCCAGGGTAGCACAGATACGCAGTATTTT
.	.	TRBV7-6	TRBJ2-5	CASSLRGVYQETQYF	TGTGCCAGCAGCTTAAGGGGGGTCTACCAAGAGACCCAGTACTTC
.	.	TRBV2	TRBJ1-2	CASSPGQTNYGYTF	TGTGCCAGCAGCCCTGGACAAACTAACTATGGCTACACCTTC
.	.	TRBV28	TRBJ2-7	CASSPTPGRPTFSYEQYF	TGTGCCAGCAGTCCGACCCCAGGGCGCCCTACCTTCTCCTACGAGCAGTACTTC
TRBD2	.	TRBV27	TRBJ2-1	CASSLYGAGVENEQFF	TGTGCCAGCAGTTTATACGGCGCGGGAGTAGAGAATGAGCAGTTCTTC
TRBD1	few	TRBV6-4	TRBJ2-1	CASSDLQGGHNEQFF	TGTGCCAGCAGTGACTTACAGGGGGGACACAATGAGCAGTTCTTC
TRBD1	.	TRBV27	TRBJ1-6	CASSLGQGSTALHF	TGTGCCAGCAGTTTAGGACAGGGGTCTACCGCCCTCCACTTT
.	.	TRBV7-9	TRBJ2-7	CASSLWDGSYEQYF	TGTGCCAGCAGCTTATGGGACGGATCCTACGAGCAGTACTTC
.	.	TRBV27	TRBJ2-7	CASTYGSKYEQYF	TGTGCCAGCACTTACGGTAGCAAGTACGAGCAGTACTTC
.	.	TRBV7-8	TRBJ1-5	CASSPDRRQPQHF	TGTGCCAGCAGCCCCGACCGAAGACAGCCCCAGCATTTT
.	.	TRBV28	TRBJ2-3	CASSPYRDTTDTQYF	TGTGCCAGCAGCCCTTACCGGGACACCACAGATACGCAGTATTTT
.	.	TRBV7-9	TRBJ2-2	CASRRNTGELFF	TGTGCCAGCAGGAGGAACACCGGGGAGCTGTTTTTT
.	once	TRBV15	TRBJ2-1	CATSRDDSSKQFF	TGTGCCACCAGCAGAGATGACTCTTCGAAGCAGTTCTTC
.	.	TRBV19	TRBJ2-5	CASSMDFEETQYF	TGTGCCAGTAGTATGGACTTCGAAGAGACCCAGTACTTC
.	.	TRBV7-9	TRBJ2-5	CASSFGGEETQYF	TGTGCCAGCAGCTTCGGGGGTGAAGAGACCCAGTACTTC
TRBD1	.	TRBV28	TRBJ2-6	CASSFSGQGRRGANVLTF	TGTGCCAGCAGTTTTTCGGGACAGGGGCGGAGGGGGGCCAACGTCCTGACTTTC
.	once	TRBV4-3	TRBJ2-1	CASSQENTRGSNNEQFF	TGCGCCAGCAGCCAAGAAAATACGAGGGGGAGCAACAATGAGCAGTTCTTC
TRBD1	.	TRBV28	TRBJ1-4	CASRPPGTGFEKLFF	TGTGCCAGCAGACCACCCGGGACAGGGTTTGAAAAACTGTTTTTT
.	.	TRBV5-1	TRBJ1-1	CASSSGPQNTEAFF	TGCGCCAGCAGCTCAGGGCCCCAAAACACTGAAGCTTTCTTT
.	.	TRBV7-6	TRBJ2-6	CASSLVSEGVSGANVLTF	TGTGCCAGCAGCTTAGTGAGCGAGGGGGTCTCTGGGGCCAACGTCCTGACTTTC
.	once	TRBV27	TRBJ2-1	CASSFAGAYNEQFF	TGTGCCAGCAGTTTTGCTGGGGCCTACAATGAGCAGTTCTTC
.	few	TRBV2	TRBJ1-2	CASSEGQGRDGYTF	TGTGCCAGCAGTGAAGGCCAGGGGCGAGATGGCTACACCTTC
.	.	TRBV14	TRBJ1-4	CASSQVTGFSNEKLFF	TGTGCCAGCAGCCAAGTTACAGGATTTTCTAATGAAAAACTGTTTTTT
.	few	TRBV6-1	TRBJ1-2	CASKGLFF	TGTGCCAGCAAAGGACTTTTCTTC
TRBD1	.	TRBV19	TRBJ1-6	CASSTNRGSYNSPLHF	TGTGCCAGTAGTACCAACAGGGGCTCCTATAATTCACCCCTCCACTTT
.	.	TRBV2	TRBJ1-5	CASSEEGNQPQHF	TGTGCCAGCAGTGAAGAGGGCAATCAGCCCCAGCATTTT
.	.	TRBV6-5	TRBJ1-3	CASSYSGSSGNTIYF	TGTGCCAGCAGTTACTCGGGTAGCTCTGGAAACACCATATATTTT
TRBD1	.	TRBV7-3	TRBJ2-5	CASSLGTGPQETQYF	TGTGCCAGCAGCTTAGGGACAGGGCCTCAGGAGACCCAGTACTTC
.	.	TRBV18	TRBJ2-3	CASSPSGAEDTQYF	TGTGCCAGCTCACCTTCGGGGGCTGAAGATACGCAGTATTTT
TRBD2	.	TRBV7-7	TRBJ2-3	CASGTGGGDTQYF	TGTGCCAGCGGTACGGGAGGAGGTGATACGCAGTATTTT
TRBD1	.	TRBV27	TRBJ1-2	CASRSGTAMPDTF	TGTGCCAGCAGATCCGGGACAGCCATGCCTGACACCTTC
TRBD2	once	TRBV10-3	TRBJ2-1	CAINTPSGPGRSNEQFF	TGTGCCATCAACACTCCTAGCGGACCCGGGAGGAGCAATGAGCAGTTCTTC
TRBD2	.	TRBV27	TRBJ2-1	CATGTSGAAYEQFF	TGTGCCACCGGGACTAGCGGGGCCGCCTATGAGCAGTTCTTC
.	.	TRBV30	TRBJ1-3	CAWGPGGPGGNTIYF	TGTGCCTGGGGCCCCGGAGGCCCCGGGGGAAACACCATATATTTT
.	.	TRBV5-1	TRBJ2-2	CASSLGARGFYTGELFF	TGCGCCAGCAGCTTGGGGGCCCGGGGGTTCTACACCGGGGAGCTGTTTTTT
.	few	TRBV6-4	TRBJ2-1	CASSDSNGNYNEQFF	TGTGCCAGCAGTGACTCGAACGGAAACTACAATGAGCAGTTCTTC
TRBD1	.	TRBV15	TRBJ1-2	CATSPDRSYGYTF	TGTGCCACCAGTCCGGACAGGAGCTATGGCTACACCTTC
TRBD2	.	TRBV6-4	TRBJ2-5	CASSAGTSGQETQYF	TGTGCCAGCAGTGCCGGGACTAGCGGCCAAGAGACCCAGTACTTC
.	few	TRBV4-2	TRBJ2-7	CASSQGRTYEQYF	TGTGCCAGCAGCCAAGGGAGAACCTACGAGCAGTACTTC
TRBD1	.	TRBV16	TRBJ2-7	CASSRDRGYEQYF	TGTGCCAGCAGCCGGGACAGGGGCTACGAGCAGTACTTC
.	.	TRBV10-2	TRBJ1-3	CASSDLGQGGTIYF	TGCGCCAGCAGTGATCTGGGGCAGGGAGGCACCATATATTTT
.	.	TRBV10-1	TRBJ2-5	CASSDSAGQETQYF	TGCGCCAGCAGTGATTCGGCAGGCCAAGAGACCCAGTACTTC
.	.	TRBV28	TRBJ2-1	CASSFDNEQFF	TGTGCCAGCAGCTTCGACAATGAGCAGTTCTTC
.	once	TRBV28	TRBJ2-1	CASSVGSPQYNEQFF	TGTGCCAGCAGCGTGGGGAGCCCCCAGTACAATGAGCAGTTCTTC
.	.	TRBV28	TRBJ1-1	CASTRSNTEAFF	TGTGCCAGTACCAGGTCGAACACTGAAGCTTTCTTT
TRBD1	.	TRBV4-2	TRBJ2-5	CASSQATGGGETQYF	TGTGCCAGCAGCCAAGCGACAGGGGGAGGAGAGACCCAGTACTTC
.	.	TRBV7-2	TRBJ2-1	CASSLDSRYNEQFF	TGTGCCAGCAGCTTAGATAGCAGGTACAATGAGCAGTTCTTC
TRBD2	.	TRBV6-6	TRBJ2-2	CASSGTSGRSGELFF	TGTGCCAGCAGCGGGACTAGCGGGAGGTCCGGGGAGCTGTTTTTT
.	.	TRBV5-1	TRBJ1-1	CASSLGDMATEAFF	TGCGCCAGCAGTCTCGGTGATATGGCCACTGAAGCTTTCTTT
.	.	TRBV4-2	TRBJ2-2	CASSPLGGELFF	TGTGCCAGCAGCCCCCTTGGGGGGGAGCTGTTTTTT
.	.	TRBV2	TRBJ1-5	CASSDRDTNQPQHF	TGTGCCAGCAGCGACCGGGACACCAATCAGCCCCAGCATTTT
TRBD1	.	TRBV28	TRBJ2-5	CASSSLGQDKETQYF	TGTGCCAGCAGCAGCCTCGGACAGGATAAAGAGACCCAGTACTTC
.	.	TRBV9	TRBJ1-3	CASSGTSSGNTIYF	TGTGCCAGCAGCGGTACGAGCTCTGGAAACACCATATATTTT
.	.	TRBV6-1	TRBJ1-6	CATRWTLLNSPLHF	TGTGCCACCCGATGGACCCTACTGAATTCACCCCTCCACTTT
.	.	TRBV6-1	TRBJ1-1	CASSLSRGNTEAFF	TGTGCCAGCAGTCTCTCGCGGGGGAACACTGAAGCTTTCTTT
TRBD1	.	TRBV4-3	TRBJ1-1	CASSQEDRLPFF	TGCGCCAGCAGCCAAGAGGACAGGTTACCTTTCTTT
.	.	TRBV30	TRBJ2-7	CAWSLYYEQYF	TGTGCCTGGAGCCTTTACTACGAGCAGTACTTC
.	once	TRBV28	TRBJ2-2	CASSPLGATGELFF	TGTGCCAGCAGTCCCCTTGGGGCCACCGGGGAGCTGTTTTTT
.	.	TRBV6-5	TRBJ1-2	CASSYSGQGLYGYTF	TGTGCCAGCAGTTACTCGGGGCAGGGTCTCTATGGCTACACCTTC